This record concerns one T cell receptor beta chain sequence. These data are taken from a study of blood T cell repertoires in COVID-19. Study-wide background: COVID-19 samples collected from the United States, Italy and Spain covered acute and convalescent phases. Sample material is recorded as cDNA or gDNA derived from T cells, B-cell-depleted T cells, or PBMCs.

Germline V gene lookup returns CDR1 LNHDA and CDR2 SQIVND (reference sequence). J was trimmed by 0 bases and V by 5 bases; bases with no gene match: 6. There are 16 residues in the CDR3. This table comes from immunoSEQ multiplex PCR, and its TCRdb copy is limited to in-frame clones, with some not included. The sample consists of around 200,000 clones, 65% to 90% of them appearing once. This TCR came from a human donor in a cohort sampled during active COVID-19. Specimen: peripheral blood. V usage is TRBV19 and J usage is TRBJ1-3; the match to TRBD1 covers 8 bases. As DNA, the CDR3 is TGTGCCAGTAGTGAACAGGGGGTCTACTCTGGAAACACCATATATTTT. Encoded protein: CASSEQGVYSGNTIYF.